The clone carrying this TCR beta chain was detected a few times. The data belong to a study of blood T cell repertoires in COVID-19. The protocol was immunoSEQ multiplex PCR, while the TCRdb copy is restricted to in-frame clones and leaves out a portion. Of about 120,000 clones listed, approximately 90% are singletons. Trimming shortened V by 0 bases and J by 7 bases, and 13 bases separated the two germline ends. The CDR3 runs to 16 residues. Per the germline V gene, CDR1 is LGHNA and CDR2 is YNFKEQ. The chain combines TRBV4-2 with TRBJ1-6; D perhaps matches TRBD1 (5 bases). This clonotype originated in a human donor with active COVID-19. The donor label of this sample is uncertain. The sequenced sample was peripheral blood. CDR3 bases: TGTGCCAGCAGCCAAGATGTGACAGCACTGAATTCACCCCTCCACTTT. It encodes CASSQDVTALNSPLHF.